The 19 T cell receptor beta chains below all came from one sample that was sequenced in a study of T cells in Graves' hyperthyroidism and ophthalmopathy. The source material, RNA transcripts, was used to amplify TCR beta CDR3 regions. The HTBI primer set was used in a first-round RT-PCR of the TCR CDR3. TCRdb used MiXCR to reprocess the multiplex PCR reads, holding one entry per CDR3 protein. The data contain fewer than 750,000 distinct CDR3 sequences, 46% of them singletons. The specimen was peripheral blood or thyroid tissue (not recorded which). All receptors come from a woman in her late teens or twenties with Graves' hyperthyroidism.

This chain uses TRBV18 with TRBJ1-4; possible D gene TRBD1, 5 bases. The CDR3 totals 15 residues. V was cut by 5 bases and J by 5 bases, with 15 bases left in between. The germline CDR1 and CDR2 sequences are KGHSH and LQKENI. The CDR3 nucleotides read TGTGCCAGCTCATCAGCAGGGATCCCCAATGAAAAACTGTTTTTT. The encoded protein is CASSSAGIPNEKLFF.

This clonotype was recorded at least ten times. CDR3 sequence reads: CATERNTEAFF. CDR3 bases: TGTGCCACCGAACGGAACACTGAAGCTTTCTTT. This chain connects TRBV28 to TRBJ1-1; no clear D. V dropped 10 bases and J dropped 1 base, with 7 bases sitting between them. Germline assignment: CDR1 MDHEN and CDR2 SYDVKM. The CDR3 is made up of 11 amino acids.

In its sample, this clonotype was seen a few times. A read error is possible here, since a much larger clone lies one base away. J is TRBJ1-4 and V is TRBV7-9; D is undetermined. Germline CDR1 and CDR2: SEHNR and FQNEAQ (reference sequence). The CDR3 is 15 residues long. V was clipped by 0 bases and J by 4 bases, with 9 bases between them. CDR3 sequence reads: CASSLAGDNNEKLFF. The DNA for the CDR3 is TGTGCCAGCAGCTTAGCTGGAGACAATAATGAAAAACTGTTTTTT.

CDR3 region: CATSRGPEGGQPQHF. The CDR3 DNA reads TGTGCCACCAGCAGAGGTCCGGAGGGCGGGCAGCCCCAGCATTTT. The chain is built from TRBV15 and TRBJ1-5; D is unclear. With 1 base removed from V and 7 bases from J, the gap between germline ends came to 14 bases. The CDR3 consists of 15 residues. Looked up from germline, CDR1 is LNHNV and CDR2 is YYDKDF (reference sequence).

This clonotype has a handful of counts. The chain joins TRBV11-2 to TRBJ2-7, with D perhaps matching TRBD1 (5 bases). The CDR3 totals 15 residues. V was trimmed by 1 base and J by 0 bases, leaving 10 bases between them. Looked up from germline, CDR1 is SGHAT and CDR2 is FQNNGV. The CDR3 reads CASSLGSGFSYEQYF. DNA for the CDR3: TGTGCCAGCAGCTTAGGCTCAGGGTTCTCCTACGAGCAGTACTTC. The full variable domain, in which reference TRBV11-2 and TRBJ2-7 provide the parts outside the CDR3, is EAGVAQSPRYKIIEKRQSVAFWCNPISGHATLYWYQQILGQGPKLLIQFQNNGVVDDSQLPKDRFSAERLKGVDSTLKIQPAKLEDSAVYLCASSLGSGFSYEQYFGPGTRLTVT.

The rearrangement uses TRBV2 and TRBJ1-1, with D unclear. Germline V gives CDR1 SNHLY, CDR2 FYNNEI. Trimming stripped 8 bases from V and 0 bases from J, with 10 bases between. The CDR3 is 13 amino acids. CDR3 in amino acids: CASLVALNTEAFF. The CDR3 DNA follows: TGTGCCAGCCTCGTAGCATTGAACACTGAAGCTTTCTTT.

V is TRBV5-1 and J is TRBJ2-3, with TRBD2 as a possible D gene (6 bases). The CDR3 has 15 residues. CDR1 is SGHRS and CDR2 is YFSETQ in the germline V gene. The ends were cut back, 1 base at V and 1 base at J, with 10 bases in the middle. The CDR3 here is CASSLQTGGTDTQYF. Written as DNA, the CDR3 is TGCGCCAGCAGCTTGCAAACGGGGGGCACAGATACGCAGTATTTT.

The sample holds a few counts of this clonotype. This chain joins TRBV7-9 and TRBJ1-2; 10 bases are a match to TRBD1. The V segment lost 5 bases and the J segment 5 bases; nucleotides outside the gene matches: 8. Germline lookup yields CDR1 SEHNR and CDR2 FQNEAQ (reference sequence). The CDR3 is made up of 15 amino acids. This CDR3 is CASSANDRGLYGYTF. CDR3 DNA: TGTGCCAGCAGCGCGAACGACAGGGGGCTTTATGGCTACACCTTC.

The rearrangement links TRBV20-1 to TRBJ2-5; D possibly corresponds to TRBD2 (5 bases). This CDR3 region has 13 residues. The ends were cut back, 6 bases at V and 4 bases at J, with 15 bases in the middle. The V gene's germline CDR1 is DFQATT and CDR2 SNEGSKA (reference sequence). In DNA, the CDR3 is TGCAGTGCCACCGGTTCAAGCGGAGAGACCCAGTACTTC. Residues: CSATGSSGETQYF.

This clonotype has at least ten counts. This chain joins TRBV4-1 and TRBJ2-6; D remains ambiguous. Deletions cut 0 bases from V and 4 bases from J, with 10 bases between. Germline CDR1 reads MGHRA; CDR2 reads YSYEKL. There are 16 residues in the CDR3. This CDR3 reads CASSQDPRAGANVLTF. As DNA, the CDR3 is TGCGCCAGCAGCCAAGATCCAAGGGCCGGGGCCAACGTCCTGACTTTC.

The gene calls are TRBV6-1 and TRBJ2-7; D is uncertain. There are 11 residues in the CDR3. The germline gives CDR1 MNHNS, CDR2 SASEGT. V gave up 11 bases and J gave up 0 bases, with 8 bases separating them. Here the CDR3 DNA reads TGTGCCCGCAAGAGCTCCTACGAGCAGTACTTC. It encodes CARKSSYEQYF.

Comments on this clonotype: At one end, the junction sequence differs from germline, possibly due to a read error. The V call is TRBV29-1, the J call TRBJ1-1; D is perhaps TRBD1 (5 bases). CDR1 is SQVTM, CDR2 ANQGSEA, per germline. The CDR3 loop spans 12 amino acids. Written as DNA, the CDR3 is TGCAGTGTCGAGGGGTTGAACACTGAAGCTCTCTTT. Protein product: CSVEGLNTEALF.

This clonotype was counted ten times or more. The rearrangement uses TRBV12-3 or TRBV12-4 and TRBJ2-7; TRBD2 aligns across 8 bases. The CDR3 extends over 12 amino acids. With 5 bases clipped from V and 4 bases from J, the junction kept 1 base outside the gene matches. In DNA, the CDR3 is TGTGCCAGCAGTACTAGCGGATACGAGCAGTACTTC. Translated, it gives CASSTSGYEQYF.

This clonotype was picked up many times. This chain's CDR3 is CSVEEGNGYTF. DNA of the CDR3: TGCAGCGTTGAGGAAGGGAATGGCTACACCTTC. This chain joins TRBV29-1 and TRBJ1-2, with D unresolved. V was shortened by 3 bases and J by 6 bases, with 8 bases between the two germline ends. Germline V gene sequence: CDR1 SQVTM, CDR2 ANQGSEA. The length of the CDR3 is 11 residues.

The rearrangement joins TRBV2 to TRBJ2-2, with a weak D call TRBD1 (6 bases). Germline V gene sequence: CDR1 SNHLY, CDR2 FYNNEI. The germline V and J ends were trimmed by 3 bases and 9 bases, with 11 bases remaining between them. The CDR3 extends over 13 amino acids. The CDR3 nucleotides read TGTGCCAGCAGTGATAGTGACAGGCGGGAGCTGTTTTTT. This gives the protein CASSDSDRRELFF.

The chain's CDR3 is CAWSVRRGQETQYF. The CDR3 DNA is TGTGCCTGGAGTGTACGACGGGGCCAAGAGACCCAGTACTTC. The rearrangement uses TRBV30 and TRBJ2-5; D is possibly TRBD2 (5 bases). This CDR3 has 14 residues. The germline V gene encodes CDR1 GTSNPN and CDR2 SVGIG (reference sequence). Trimming pared 0 bases from V and 1 base from J, leaving 9 bases between.

The chain combines TRBV10-3 with TRBJ2-5; 10 bases match TRBD2. The CDR3 is 15 amino acids. Germline V gene sequence: CDR1 ENHRY, CDR2 SYGVKD. V dropped 6 bases and J dropped 4; count of bases not matched to a gene: 8. CDR3 residues: CAISDASGSGETQYF. For the CDR3, the DNA is TGTGCCATCAGCGACGCTAGCGGGAGCGGAGAGACCCAGTACTTC.

This clonotype was found a few times. This rearrangement joins TRBV11-2 to TRBJ2-2; 9 bases map to TRBD2. This CDR3 has 16 amino acids. In germline, CDR1 is SGHAT, CDR2 FQNNGV. Trimming removed 2 bases from V and 5 bases from J; junction bases left unmatched: 6. The CDR3 nucleotides read TGTGCCAGCAGCTTAACTATGCTAGCGGGAACCGGGGAGCTGTTTTTT. This sequence encodes CASSLTMLAGTGELFF.

V and J are TRBV7-2 and TRBJ2-7, with 14 bases matching TRBD2. The end of the DNA aligns better with TRBJ2-1, so the J call may be wrong. In germline, CDR1 is SGHTA, CDR2 FQGNSA. This CDR3 region has 16 residues. As DNA, the CDR3 is TGTGCCAGCAGCCCGGGACTAGCGGGAGTGTACAATGAGCAGTTCTTC. This gives the protein CASSPGLAGVYNEQFF.